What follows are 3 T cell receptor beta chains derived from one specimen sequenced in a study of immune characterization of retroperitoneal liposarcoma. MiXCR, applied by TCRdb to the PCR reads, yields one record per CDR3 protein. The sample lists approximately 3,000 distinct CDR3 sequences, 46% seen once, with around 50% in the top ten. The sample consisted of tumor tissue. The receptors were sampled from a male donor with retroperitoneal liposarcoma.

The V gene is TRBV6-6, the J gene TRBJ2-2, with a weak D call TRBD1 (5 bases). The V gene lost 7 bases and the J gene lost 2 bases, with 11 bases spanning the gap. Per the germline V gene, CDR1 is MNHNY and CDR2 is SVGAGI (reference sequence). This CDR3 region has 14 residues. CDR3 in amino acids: CASTEDSNTGELFF. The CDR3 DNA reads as TGTGCCAGCACCGAAGACAGCAACACCGGGGAGCTGTTTTTT.

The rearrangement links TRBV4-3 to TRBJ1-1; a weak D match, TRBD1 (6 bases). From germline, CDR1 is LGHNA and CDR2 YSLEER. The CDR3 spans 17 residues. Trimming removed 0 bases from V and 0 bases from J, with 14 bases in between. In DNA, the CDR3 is TGCGCCAGCAGCCAAGATGTCGCAGGGGTTATGAACACTGAAGCTTTCTTT. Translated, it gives CASSQDVAGVMNTEAFF.

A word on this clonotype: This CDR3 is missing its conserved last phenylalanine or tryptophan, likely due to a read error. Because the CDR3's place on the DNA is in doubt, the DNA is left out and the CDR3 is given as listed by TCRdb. CDR3 region: CAYGTGGAGVA. The chain joins TRBV6-8 to TRBJ2-1; TRBD1, the table's D call, lacks a check against the DNA. With termini counted, the CDR3 has 11 amino acids. Germline V gene lookup returns CDR1 MNHGY and CDR2 SAAAGT.